This entry lists 15 T cell receptor beta chains sequenced from one sample in a study of blood T cells in healthy people across ages. A second PCR, run for roughly 7 to 11 cycles, used a sample-barcoded 5' primer plus a J-beta primer mix. Each CDR3 protein gets one entry after TCRdb re-called the 5' RACE reads with MiXCR. The table shows 450,000 to 600,000 distinct CDR3 sequences, with around 27% occurring only once. A further study also used this sample, focusing on T cells of mothers and their children.

The sequencing sample was made of blood. The source is a boy aged 2 to 10 in good health.

CDR3 protein: CSCYAGGLTGYTF. The CDR3 region has the DNA TGCAGTTGCTATGCAGGGGGCCTTACTGGCTACACCTTC. The V and J genes are TRBV20-1 and TRBJ1-2; 8 bases are a match to TRBD1. The V gene end was trimmed by 8 bases and the J gene end by 7 bases; junction bases not matched to a gene: 12. Germline CDR1 and CDR2: DFQATT and SNEGSKA (reference sequence). The CDR3 is 13 amino acids.

The V call is TRBV29-1, the J call TRBJ2-7; tentative D call: TRBD2 (5 bases). Between the trimmed V and J ends, which lost 6 bases and 5 bases, there was a span of 14 bases. Germline V gene data show CDR1 as SQVTM and CDR2 as ANQGSEA. The CDR3 has 12 amino acids. CDR3 loop: CSVAYSAHEQYF. The CDR3 nucleotides are TGCAGCGTGGCTTATAGCGCGCACGAGCAGTACTTC.

Only one count was recorded for this clonotype. The chain carries TRBV9 and TRBJ2-7; tentative D call: TRBD2 (5 bases). The V gene lost 0 bases and the J gene lost 1 base, with 8 bases spanning the gap. CDR1 is SGDLS and CDR2 is YYNGEE in the germline V gene. This CDR3 has 14 residues. The CDR3 DNA sequence: TGTGCCAGCAGCGTAGAGGGAGCGTCCTACGAGCAGTACTTC. Translated: CASSVEGASYEQYF. The variable domain in full, with the rest retrieved from reference TRBV9 and TRBJ2-7, is DSGVTQTPKHLITATGQRVTLRCSPRSGDLSVYWYQQSLDQGLQFLIQYYNGEERAKGNILERFSAQQFPDLHSELNLSSLELGDSALYFCASSVEGASYEQYFGPGTRLTVT.

This clonotype has more than one count but fewer than ten. The J gene is TRBJ2-5, the V gene TRBV9; D is possibly TRBD1 (6 bases). The CDR3 runs 15 residues. V was pared by 3 bases and J by 2 bases, with 14 bases between. Per the germline V gene, CDR1 is SGDLS and CDR2 is YYNGEE. CDR3 sequence reads: CASSGGGGGQETQYF. CDR3 sequence (DNA): TGTGCCAGCAGCGGAGGGGGTGGTGGGCAAGAGACCCAGTACTTC.

The genes are TRBV12-3 or TRBV12-4 and TRBJ2-5; 12 nucleotides match TRBD2. CDR3 length: 16 residues. V shed 6 bases and J 1 base; nucleotides not matched to a gene: 6. CDR3 sequence reads: CASSYTSGGSQETQYF. The CDR3 DNA reads as TGTGCCAGCAGCTACACTAGCGGGGGGTCCCAAGAGACCCAGTACTTC.

The chain has TRBV9 and TRBJ2-1; D unclear. The ends were cut back, 0 bases at V and 1 base at J, with 11 bases in the middle. The CDR3 has 16 residues. The germline V gene has CDR1 SGDLS and CDR2 YYNGEE. The CDR3 loop is CASSVVGGKSYNEQFF. CDR3 coding DNA: TGTGCCAGCAGCGTAGTTGGTGGGAAATCCTACAATGAGCAGTTCTTC.

This clonotype came up a few times. The chain links TRBV7-9 to TRBJ1-3; unclear D gene. CDR3 size: 15 residues. The germline V gene encodes CDR1 SEHNR and CDR2 FQNEAQ (reference sequence). V was clipped by 5 bases and J by 1 base, with 12 bases between them. The CDR3 DNA sequence: TGTGCCAGCAGCAAAAGGATGGGTTCTGGAAACACCATATATTTT. Its protein is CASSKRMGSGNTIYF.

This clonotype has just a few counts. CDR3 amino acids: CSVDPSGIGNEQFF. The DNA for the CDR3 is TGCAGCGTTGATCCCAGCGGGATTGGTAATGAGCAGTTCTTC. V gene TRBV29-1 combines with J gene TRBJ2-5; 7 bases fit TRBD2. With the DNA end fitting TRBJ2-1 better, the J assignment may be wrong. There are 14 residues in the CDR3. Germline CDR1 reads SQVTM; CDR2 reads ANQGSEA.

This chain joins TRBV6-4 and TRBJ1-2; D perhaps matches TRBD1 (6 bases). Germline CDR1 MRHNA, CDR2 SNTAGT. V lost 3 bases, J lost 5 bases, and 13 bases lay in between. The CDR3 has 14 amino acids. CDR3 coding DNA: TGTGCCAGCAGTGAAGGGGGAGATGGGTATGGCTACACCTTC. Translation gives CASSEGGDGYGYTF.

The chain links TRBV7-9 to TRBJ2-1; perhaps TRBD2 as D (6 bases). Trimming left V 2 bases short and J 15 bases short, with 17 bases between. Looked up from germline, CDR1 is SEHNR and CDR2 is FQNEAQ (reference sequence). The CDR3 is 13 amino acids. The DNA for the CDR3 is TGTGCCAGCAGCTTAATCGACCTGGGGGGTTGGTTCTTC. The encoded protein is CASSLIDLGGWFF.

The J gene is TRBJ1-2, the V gene TRBV5-1; TRBD1 agrees at 7 bases. The germline gives CDR1 SGHRS, CDR2 YFSETQ. The CDR3 has 14 amino acids. J was trimmed by 0 bases and V by 4 bases; bases with no gene match: 3. The CDR3 sequence is CASSEGQPNYGYTF. The CDR3 DNA follows: TGCGCCAGCAGCGAGGGACAGCCTAACTATGGCTACACCTTC.

V is TRBV20-1 and J is TRBJ2-3; 9 bases match TRBD2. Germline V CDR1 and CDR2: DFQATT, SNEGSKA (reference sequence). J lost 9 bases, V lost 1 base, and 14 bases had no gene match. CDR3 length equals 16 residues. The CDR3 DNA is TGCAGTGCTAGAGCTCAGAAGGCGGGGGGGCAATGGACGCAGTATTTT. It yields the protein CSARAQKAGGQWTQYF.

This rearrangement joins TRBV5-1 to TRBJ2-6, with D uncertain. This CDR3 has 17 amino acids. CDR1 is SGHRS, CDR2 YFSETQ, per germline. V was trimmed by 4 bases and J by 3 bases, leaving 17 bases between them. CDR3 in amino acids: CASSRLLSGFGANVLTF. DNA for the CDR3: TGCGCCAGCAGCCGACTCCTCTCCGGGTTTGGGGCCAACGTCCTGACTTTC.

The table lists this clonotype with a few counts. The chain carries TRBV12-3 or TRBV12-4 and TRBJ1-1; no definite D call. Between the trimmed V and J ends, which lost 5 bases and 7 bases, there was a span of 8 bases. The length of the CDR3 is 11 residues. The CDR3 is CASSPRGEAFF. The CDR3 DNA reads TGTGCCAGCAGTCCTCGGGGTGAAGCTTTCTTT.

This clonotype has a single count. This chain connects TRBV11-2 to TRBJ2-5; D call uncertain. CDR3 length: 14 residues. Trimming removed 1 base at V and 2 bases at J, with 8 bases between. CDR1 is SGHAT and CDR2 is FQNNGV in the germline V gene. The CDR3 spells CASSLGSWQETQYF. In nucleotides, the CDR3 is TGTGCCAGCAGCTTAGGAAGCTGGCAAGAGACCCAGTACTTC.